These 3 T cell receptor beta chains originate from one sample sequenced in a study of shared clonotypes between healthy human individuals. Assay: immunoSEQ multiplex PCR; the TCRdb copy retains only in-frame clones and omits some. The table shows around 2.1 million clones, with approximately 96% occurring only once. Sequencing was done on a sample of naive CD4+ T cells sorted from blood. Subset: CD45RA+ positively selected. These receptors were obtained from a man aged 18 to 29 in good health.

The chain recombines TRBV5-1 with TRBJ1-1; D perhaps matches TRBD1 (5 bases). This CDR3 has 16 residues. Trimming shortened V by 2 bases and J by 1 base, and 15 bases separated the two germline ends. Germline CDR1 SGHRS, CDR2 YFSETQ. CDR3 sequence reads: CASSFLSKGTNTEAFF. DNA of the CDR3: TGCGCCAGCAGCTTTCTAAGTAAAGGGACGAACACTGAAGCTTTCTTT.

The gene calls are TRBV27 and TRBJ1-6; a weak D match, TRBD1 (5 bases). This CDR3 region has 20 residues. The germline gives CDR1 MNHEY, CDR2 SMNVEV (reference sequence). The V and J ends lost 2 bases and 0 bases respectively, with 20 bases between them. The CDR3: CASSLVRRWGESSYNSPLHF. The CDR3 DNA is TGTGCCAGCAGTTTAGTTCGGAGGTGGGGGGAAAGCTCCTATAATTCACCCCTCCACTTT.

This chain links TRBV6-1 with TRBJ2-7; 8 nucleotides line up with TRBD2. Germline CDR1 is MNHNS and CDR2 is SASEGT. This CDR3 has 13 amino acids. V lost 5 bases, J lost 4 bases, and 4 bases stayed unmatched. CDR3 protein: CASSREGKYEQYF. CDR3 sequence (DNA): TGTGCCAGCAGTCGGGAGGGGAAGTACGAGCAGTACTTC.